This T cell receptor beta chain stems from a study of vaccination and CD4 T cells after COVID-19. Background on the study: SARS-CoV-2 was confirmed by nasal swab PCR; disease was mild in fewer than ten, severe in one.

In regard to this clonotype: No antigen is known for it.

Study results and limitations: In convalescent patients, a median approximately 83% of post-vaccine SARS-CoV-2-reactive clones appeared only after vaccination.

V was clipped by 8 bases and J by 4 bases; unmatched bases: 3. The CDR3 has 15 amino acids. Researchers used the Oncomine TCR Beta short-read assay to sequence DNA from cultured CD4+ T cells. One entry per CDR3 protein, called by TCRdb with MiXCR from the PCR reads. The table shows approximately 12,000 distinct CDR3 sequences, with around two fifths occurring only once. The treatment denotes: approximately 10-day PBMC culture with coronavirus spike peptide pools or control peptides (ViraFEST assay). The ViraFEST method relied on peptide pools to expand antigen-specific T cells, followed by TCR sequencing.

Sequencing was performed on cultured CD4+ T cells from blood. The J gene is TRBJ2-3, the V gene TRBV12-3 or TRBV12-4; TRBD2 agrees at 16 bases. The sequence was collected from a human donor with COVID-19. CDR3 loop: CASGTSGGAADTQYF. In DNA form, the CDR3 reads TGTGCCAGCGGGACTAGCGGGGGGGCAGCAGATACGCAGTATTTT.